These 24 T cell receptor beta chains originate from one sample sequenced in a study of neurological immune-mediated disorders. TCRdb itself ran the 5' RACE reads through MiXCR, one entry per CDR3 protein. The top ten hold about 2.5% of the sample, which has about 33,000 distinct CDR3 sequences, 10% to 15% seen once. The time point: longitudinal time-point 2. Sequencing used PBMCs. Receptor source: a woman in her thirties or forties in good health.

This clonotype was observed many times. V is TRBV12-3 or TRBV12-4 and J is TRBJ1-2; a weak D match, TRBD1 (5 bases). Trimming removed 2 bases at V and 4 bases at J, with 17 bases between. The CDR3 extends over 16 amino acids. The CDR3 sequence is CASSLSQWGISYGYTF. In DNA form, the CDR3 reads TGTGCCAGCAGTTTATCACAGTGGGGGATCAGCTATGGCTACACCTTC.

This clonotype was seen many times. V and J are TRBV12-3 or TRBV12-4 and TRBJ2-5; D remains ambiguous. The V end lost 7 bases, the J end lost 0 bases, and 9 bases lay between the germline ends. The CDR3 is 13 residues long. The CDR3 DNA follows: TGTGCCAGCACGGACGGACACCAAGAGACCCAGTACTTC. As protein: CASTDGHQETQYF.

There are many counts of this clonotype. The rearrangement links TRBV7-2 to TRBJ1-6, with D unresolved. CDR3 length: 17 amino acids. The germline CDR1 and CDR2 sequences are SGHTA and FQGNSA. V lost 2 bases to trimming and J lost 0 bases, with 11 bases between them. CDR3 region: CASSLLSVSSYNSPLHF. CDR3 in DNA: TGTGCCAGCAGCTTACTGTCAGTGAGCTCCTATAATTCACCCCTCCACTTT.

This clonotype was observed at least ten times. The chain combines TRBV4-1 with TRBJ2-2; D is possibly TRBD2 (5 bases). V lost 1 base to trimming and J lost 3 bases, with 12 bases between them. CDR1 MGHRA and CDR2 YSYEKL come from the germline V gene. The CDR3 consists of 16 residues. CDR3 sequence: CASSQGASRDTGELFF. CDR3 coding DNA: TGCGCCAGCAGCCAAGGTGCCTCGCGGGACACCGGGGAGCTGTTTTTT.

Note on this clonotype: Given a much more abundant clone one base away, this may be a read error. The chain recombines TRBV7-2 with TRBJ2-7; maybe TRBD1 (6 bases). Trimming removed 5 bases at V and 3 bases at J, with 11 bases between. Germline assignment: CDR1 SGHTA and CDR2 FQGNSA. This CDR3 region has 13 residues. The CDR3: CASSVLDSYEQYF. CDR3 DNA sequence: TGTGCCAGCAGCGTCCTGGACAGCTACGAGCAGTACTTC. The full variable domain, completed using reference TRBV7-2 and TRBJ2-7, is GAGVSQSPSNKVTEKGKDVELRCDPISGHTALYWYRQSLGQGLEFLIYFQGNSAPDKSGLPSDRFSAERTGGSVSTLTIQRTQQEDSAVYLCASSVLDSYEQYFGPGTRLTVT.

This clonotype showed up just a few times. A much more abundant neighbour one base away suggests this may be a read error. The V gene is TRBV9, the J gene TRBJ1-2; D not certain. The CDR3 consists of 11 residues. Trimming removed 1 base from V and 6 bases from J, with 4 bases in between. CDR1 is SGDLS and CDR2 is YYNGEE in the germline V gene. The CDR3 loop is CASSVNHGYTF. CDR3 in DNA: TGTGCCAGCAGCGTAAACCATGGCTACACCTTC.

Many counts were recorded for this clonotype. The chain couples TRBV27 to TRBJ1-5; D might be TRBD1 (5 bases). Per the germline V gene, CDR1 is MNHEY and CDR2 is SMNVEV (reference sequence). V lost 6 bases, J lost 2 bases, and 17 bases lay in between. The length of the CDR3 is 16 residues. CDR3 nucleotide sequence: TGTGCCAGCAGCCCCTTCGGGGGGTTGGGCAATCAGCCCCAGCATTTT. Translated: CASSPFGGLGNQPQHF.

The sample holds many counts of this clonotype. V and J are TRBV6-6 and TRBJ1-1; tentatively, D is TRBD1 (5 bases). V lost 6 bases and J lost 7, with 12 bases in between. This CDR3 is built from 12 residues. CDR1 is MNHNY and CDR2 is SVGAGI in the germline V gene (reference sequence). In DNA form, the CDR3 reads TGTGCCAGCAGCCCCTTGGGGCGTGAAGCTTTCTTT. Protein sequence: CASSPLGREAFF.

The chain uses TRBV4-2 and TRBJ1-1; TRBD1 might be the D (5 bases). Germline values: CDR1 LGHNA, CDR2 YNFKEQ. V gave up 0 bases and J gave up 1 base, with 9 bases separating them. The length of the CDR3 is 15 residues. In DNA form, the CDR3 reads TGTGCCAGCAGCCAAGAGGGGCAGGGGAACACTGAAGCTTTCTTT. It yields the protein CASSQEGQGNTEAFF.

This clonotype showed up many times. This chain joins TRBV7-2 and TRBJ2-5; D gene ambiguous. CDR3 length: 12 amino acids. V was cut by 4 bases and J by 5 bases, with 8 bases left in between. CDR1 and CDR2 (germline): SGHTA, FQGNSA. The CDR3 here is CASSSLGETQYF. In DNA form, the CDR3 reads TGTGCCAGCAGCTCATTGGGGGAGACCCAGTACTTC.

The sample holds many counts of this clonotype. The rearrangement links TRBV12-3 or TRBV12-4 to TRBJ1-3, with D tentatively TRBD1 (5 bases). V was pared by 7 bases and J by 3 bases, with 10 bases between. The CDR3 runs 13 residues. In DNA, the CDR3 is TGTGCCAGCACCACAGGTTTTGGAAACACCATATATTTT. Translation gives CASTTGFGNTIYF.

This clonotype occurred many times. This chain links TRBV5-1 with TRBJ2-7; 7 bases align to TRBD2. V shed 0 bases, J shed 2 bases, and the junction held 8 bases outside the gene matches. The CDR3 sequence is 16 residues long. CDR1 and CDR2 (germline): SGHRS, YFSETQ. The CDR3 DNA is TGCGCCAGCAGCTTGGTGTCTCAGGGAGGGGCCTACGAGCAGTACTTC. It codes for CASSLVSQGGAYEQYF. Filled out from reference TRBV5-1 and TRBJ2-7, the complete variable domain reads KAGVTQTPRYLIKTRGQQVTLSCSPISGHRSVSWYQQTPGQGLQFLFEYFSETQRNKGNFPGRFSGRQFSNSRSEMNVSTLELGDSALYLCASSLVSQGGAYEQYFGPGTRLTVT.

Regarding this clonotype: A read error may be the cause here, since a much bigger clone is one base away. Written as DNA, the CDR3 is TGCGCCAACTCCAGGGGCCCCGGGGAGCTGTTTTTT. Protein product: CANSRGPGELFF. This chain uses TRBV10-1 with TRBJ2-2; D is possibly TRBD1 (6 bases). The CDR3 totals 12 residues. CDR1 and CDR2 from the germline V gene are WNHNN and SYGVQD (reference sequence). The V end lost 10 bases, the J end lost 6 bases, and 12 bases lay between the germline ends.

This clonotype has ten or more counts. The chain is built from TRBV27 and TRBJ1-5, with D unresolved. Between the trimmed V and J ends, which lost 5 bases and 1 base, there was a span of 6 bases. This CDR3 is 13 amino acids long. Germline lookup yields CDR1 MNHEY and CDR2 SMNVEV (reference sequence). CDR3 protein: CASSPGSNQPQHF. The DNA for the CDR3 is TGTGCCAGCAGTCCCGGGAGCAATCAGCCCCAGCATTTT.

On this clonotype: Sequence at one end of the junction differs from germline and may be a read error. This sequence joins TRBV10-3 and TRBJ2-1; D possibly uses TRBD1 or TRBD2 (6 bases each). The CDR3 is 14 amino acids. Germline-derived CDR1 and CDR2 are ENHRY and SYGVKD. In DNA form, the CDR3 reads TGTGTCATCACCGAGGGGGGATCGTACAATAAGCAGTTCTTC. This codes for CVITEGGSYNKQFF.

Judged by abundance, this clonotype is medium-sized. V gene TRBV10-3 combines with J gene TRBJ2-6; 8 bases fit TRBD1. From germline, CDR1 is ENHRY and CDR2 SYGVKD. CDR3 length: 18 amino acids. The trim removed 3 bases at V and 0 bases at J, leaving 7 bases unmatched. In nucleotides, the CDR3 is TGTGCCATCAGTGAAAAGGACAGGGACATCTCTGGGGCCAACGTCCTGACTTTC. It yields the protein CAISEKDRDISGANVLTF.

The table lists this clonotype with a few counts. It may be a read error: a sequence one base away is much more abundant. This sequence joins TRBV7-2 and TRBJ2-7, with 8 nucleotides matching TRBD2. CDR1 SGHTA and CDR2 FQGNSA come from the germline V gene. Losses at the gene ends were 5 bases for V and 5 bases for J; bases not matched to a gene: 8. The CDR3 loop spans 14 amino acids. The CDR3 DNA sequence: TGTGCCAGCAGCCTCGTAGCGGGGTACAACGAGCAGTACTTC. Its translation is CASSLVAGYNEQYF.

This clonotype has at least ten counts. The V call is TRBV20-1, the J call TRBJ2-7; possibly TRBD1 for D (7 bases). This CDR3 has 15 amino acids. The germline gives CDR1 DFQATT, CDR2 SNEGSKA (reference sequence). The V end lost 7 bases, the J end lost 0 bases, and 19 bases lay between the germline ends. The CDR3 DNA sequence: TGCAGTGGAAGGGGGCTAGCGCTGAGCTCCTACGAGCAGTACTTC. Translating gives CSGRGLALSSYEQYF.

This clonotype was counted many times. The chain joins TRBV3-1 to TRBJ2-2, with D unclear. With 2 bases removed from V and 0 bases from J, the gap between germline ends came to 4 bases. The germline V gene encodes CDR1 LGHDT and CDR2 YNNKEL (reference sequence). This CDR3 region has 14 residues. The DNA of the CDR3 is TGTGCCAGCAGCCAACGACCGAACACCGGGGAGCTGTTTTTT. Translated: CASSQRPNTGELFF.

In its sample, this clonotype was seen many times. The V call is TRBV20-1, the J call TRBJ1-5; 9 nucleotides line up with TRBD1. Germline V CDR1 and CDR2: DFQATT, SNEGSKA (reference sequence). The CDR3 is made up of 15 amino acids. Trimming cost V 3 bases and J 2 bases; bases outside gene matches: 5. CDR3 residues: CSASGTGRGNQPQHF. CDR3 in DNA: TGCAGTGCTAGCGGGACAGGGAGGGGCAATCAGCCCCAGCATTTT.

On this clonotype: A much larger clonotype is one base distant, so this may be a read error. The CDR3 nucleotides read TGTGCCAGCAGTTTTGTCAGGGAGAATGAAGCTTTCTTT. Encoded protein: CASSFVRENEAFF. The chain joins TRBV12-3 or TRBV12-4 to TRBJ1-1; tentative D call: TRBD1 (5 bases). The ends were cut back, 3 bases at V and 7 bases at J, with 12 bases in the middle. The CDR3 is 13 amino acids.

At least ten counts were recorded for this clonotype. This chain links TRBV10-3 with TRBJ2-7; D may be TRBD2 (6 bases). CDR1 is ENHRY, CDR2 SYGVKD, per germline. Trimming shortened V by 10 bases and J by 3 bases, and 19 bases separated the two germline ends. The CDR3 loop spans 14 amino acids. DNA of the CDR3: TGTGCCACCAGGTCGTCGGTAGCGGTCTACGAGCAGTACTTC. This encodes CATRSSVAVYEQYF.

The chain links TRBV20-1 to TRBJ1-1; D is undetermined. Germline assignment: CDR1 DFQATT and CDR2 SNEGSKA (reference sequence). The CDR3 runs to 14 residues. V was pared by 0 bases and J by 4 bases, with 12 bases between. CDR3 sequence reads: CSARDRGVRTEAFF. In DNA form, the CDR3 reads TGCAGTGCTAGAGATCGGGGAGTCCGCACTGAAGCTTTCTTT.

This clonotype was observed at least ten times. The chain employs TRBV4-2 and TRBJ2-7, with D tentatively TRBD1 (5 bases). V dropped 2 bases and J dropped 5 bases, with 16 bases sitting between them. The CDR3 totals 15 residues. CDR1 is LGHNA and CDR2 is YNFKEQ in the germline V gene. CDR3 nucleotide sequence: TGTGCCAGCAGCCAAAGGCTTTCAGGGAACAACGAGCAGTACTTC. Its translation is CASSQRLSGNNEQYF.